The present T cell receptor beta chain was sequenced within a study of T cells in Graves' hyperthyroidism and ophthalmopathy. RNA transcripts provided the source from which TCR beta CDR3 regions were amplified. When the TCR CDR3 underwent first-round RT-PCR, the HTBI primer set was used. TCRdb reprocessed the multiplex PCR reads via MiXCR and lists one record per CDR3 protein. The table includes about 200,000 distinct CDR3 sequences, about a sixth detected once. This CDR3 is built from 14 residues. Germline V gene sequence: CDR1 SGHVS, CDR2 FQNEAQ. V was trimmed by 6 bases and J by 10 bases, leaving 19 bases between them. A note on this clonotype: Its antigen is not known.

Hyperthyroidism of Graves' type that showed no ophthalmopathy progression within 18 months was stable. Uncontrolled infection, other autoimmune disease, pregnancy or lactation excluded patients. Around 10 ml fresh peripheral blood yielded the PBMCs. Broader study findings: Among clonotypes expanded in thyroid above 0.001, most were also found in blood.

V usage is TRBV7-8 and J usage is TRBJ2-1; the D gene is possibly TRBD1 (6 bases). The sample taken for sequencing was blood. The TCR sequence derives from a man aged 45 to 65 with Graves' hyperthyroidism. The CDR3 spells CASRRRVGAREQFF. The CDR3 DNA sequence: TGTGCCAGCAGACGACGGGTGGGGGCTAGGGAGCAGTTCTTC.